Below are 3 T cell receptor beta chains sequenced from a single sample in a study of regulatory T cells in long-lasting Graves disease. The time point denotes: newly diagnosed GD, antithyroid drugs for less than 3 months. RNA from PBMCs was the source of the TCR library. Arm-PCR of CDR3 regions and iRepertoire HTBI primers were the basis on which TCR beta libraries were built. TCRdb fed the multiplex PCR reads into MiXCR, producing one record per CDR3 protein. Seen here are about 470,000 distinct CDR3 sequences, around 14% observed once, and the top ten hold 16%. This sample also belongs to another study, concerning T cells in Graves' hyperthyroidism and ophthalmopathy.

Material: peripheral blood mononuclear cells (PBMCs), obtained at new diagnosis, from a patient treated with antithyroid drugs. The receptors shown here come from a woman aged 30 to 39 with Graves disease.

At least ten counts were recorded for this clonotype. The CDR3 sequence: CASSPLDTTDTQYF. In nucleotides, the CDR3 is TGTGCCAGCTCACCCCTGGACACGACAGATACGCAGTATTTT. The rearrangement joins TRBV18 to TRBJ2-3, with D possibly matching TRBD1 (5 bases). From germline, CDR1 is KGHSH and CDR2 LQKENI. V lost 3 bases and J 3 bases, leaving 10 bases between the germline ends. CDR3 length: 14 amino acids.

The CDR3 coding sequence is TGCAGTGCTAGACCCACCCCAGTGGGTATTACCTACGAGCAGTACTTC. This codes for CSARPTPVGITYEQYF. J is TRBJ2-7 and V is TRBV20-1; D not resolved. Germline-derived CDR1 and CDR2 are DFQATT and SNEGSKA (reference sequence). The V gene lost 2 bases and the J gene lost 2 bases, with 19 bases spanning the gap. This CDR3 comprises 16 residues.

This clonotype occurred many times. This chain joins TRBV6-5 and TRBJ1-3; weak D call: TRBD1 (6 bases). V dropped 0 bases and J dropped 0 bases, with 15 bases sitting between them. This CDR3 region has 18 residues. Germline CDR1 and CDR2: MNHEY and SVGAGI. This chain's CDR3 is CASSYSAPDRRSGNTIYF. DNA of the CDR3: TGTGCCAGCAGTTACTCAGCGCCCGACAGGCGCTCTGGAAACACCATATATTTT.